The present entry profiles one T cell receptor beta chain with its context. What it binds is not known. During the collection period, no donor immune events like infections were recorded. This entry belongs to a study of identifying expanded T cells in peripheral blood. Study results and caveats: Variance in clone template counts between approximately 2-week samples significantly increased with total template count across all healthy donors.

Produced via immunoSEQ multiplex PCR; TCRdb's table is partial and in-frame only. The data contain about 130,000 clones, approximately 86% of them singletons. CDR3 length equals 19 residues. In germline, CDR1 is KGHSH, CDR2 LQKENI. Trimming took 2 bases from V and 0 from J; bases not matched to a gene: 12. The sequence was obtained from a person between 18 and 75 years old in good health. The chain couples TRBV18 to TRBJ2-3; TRBD2 matches 9 bases. The sequenced material came from blood. CDR3 sequence: CASSPRGSTSGTSTDTQYF. The CDR3 bases are TGTGCCAGCTCACCAAGGGGGTCGACTAGCGGCACTAGCACAGATACGCAGTATTTT.